This TCR beta chain was found in a study of T-cell memory formation after mild COVID-19. The overall study: TCR clusters were largely donor specific. Broader study findings: Nothing confirmed that second-wave clones peaking on day 37 were specific for SARS-CoV-2. Contracting CD8+ clones were enriched in EMRA, CD4+ mainly in CM and EM. The study detected some responding clones in pre-infection memory, suggesting cross-reactive memory joined.

In regard to this clonotype: Its target is unknown.

A single record per CDR3 protein comes from TCRdb applying MiXCR to the 5' RACE reads. The sample contains just over 150,000 distinct CDR3 sequences, roughly 30% of which appear only once. Germline CDR1 is KGHSH and CDR2 is LQKENI. The CDR3 contains 15 residues. V gave up 1 base and J gave up 2 bases, with 9 bases separating them. Sequencing was performed on PBMCs or a T cell subset sorted from them (not recorded which). This TCR was recovered from an adult woman who had mild COVID-19 (a few samples of this study predate the infection). Cell type and time point are not known. The rearrangement uses TRBV18 and TRBJ2-1; D may be TRBD1 (6 bases). Here the CDR3 reads CASSPRRQAYNEQFF. The CDR3 nucleotides read TGTGCCAGCTCACCACGAAGACAGGCCTACAATGAGCAGTTCTTC.